This T cell receptor (beta chain) was identified during a study of blood T cells in healthy people across ages. Study-wide context: T cells yielded about one barcoded beta molecule per two cells through template switching.

Primed by a sample-barcoded 5' primer and a J-beta primer mix, a second PCR proceeded for about 6 to 11 cycles. A tag from a template-switch adaptor with 12 random nucleotides marked each cDNA molecule. TCRdb passed the 5' RACE reads through MiXCR, listing each CDR3 protein once. Among over a million distinct CDR3 sequences listed, less than 45% were seen once. The CDR3 has 18 amino acids. The J segment lost 4 bases and the V segment lost 5 bases, leaving 15 bases of the junction unmatched. CDR1 is SGHAT and CDR2 is FQNNGV in the germline V gene. This TCR derives from a young woman in good health. This chain connects TRBV11-2 to TRBJ2-3; TRBD2 agrees at 10 bases. The sequencing input was blood. The CDR3 here is CASSLPGLARGGADTQYF. The CDR3 DNA sequence: TGTGCCAGCAGCCTTCCGGGACTAGCGAGAGGAGGTGCAGATACGCAGTATTTT.